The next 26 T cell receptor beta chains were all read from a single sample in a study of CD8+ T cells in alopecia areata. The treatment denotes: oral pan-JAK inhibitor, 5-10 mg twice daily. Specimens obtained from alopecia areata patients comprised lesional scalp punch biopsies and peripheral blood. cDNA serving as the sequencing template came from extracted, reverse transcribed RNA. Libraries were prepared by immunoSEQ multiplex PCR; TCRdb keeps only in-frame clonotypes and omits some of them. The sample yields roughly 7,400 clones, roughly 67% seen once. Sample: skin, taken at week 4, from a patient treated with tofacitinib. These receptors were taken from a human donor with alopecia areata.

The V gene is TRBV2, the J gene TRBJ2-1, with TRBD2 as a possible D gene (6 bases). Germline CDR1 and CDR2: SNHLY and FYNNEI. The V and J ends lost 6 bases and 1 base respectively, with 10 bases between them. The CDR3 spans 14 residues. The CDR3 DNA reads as TGTGCCAGCAGCCCGCTAGCGTCCTACAATGAGCAGTTCTTC. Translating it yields CASSPLASYNEQFF.

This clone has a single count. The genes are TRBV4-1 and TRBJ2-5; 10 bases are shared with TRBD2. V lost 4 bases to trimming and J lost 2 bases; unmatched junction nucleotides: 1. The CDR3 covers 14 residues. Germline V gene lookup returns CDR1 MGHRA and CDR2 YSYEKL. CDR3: CASSRTSGQETQYF. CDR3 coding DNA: TGCGCCAGCAGCCGGACTAGCGGACAAGAGACCCAGTACTTC.

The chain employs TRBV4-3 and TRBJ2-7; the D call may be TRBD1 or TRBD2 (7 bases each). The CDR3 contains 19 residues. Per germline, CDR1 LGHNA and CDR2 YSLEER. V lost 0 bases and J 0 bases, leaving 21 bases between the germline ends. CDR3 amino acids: CASSQDIRSAGGGSYEQYF. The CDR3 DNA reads TGCGCCAGCAGCCAAGATATCCGTTCAGCAGGGGGGGGCTCCTACGAGCAGTACTTC.

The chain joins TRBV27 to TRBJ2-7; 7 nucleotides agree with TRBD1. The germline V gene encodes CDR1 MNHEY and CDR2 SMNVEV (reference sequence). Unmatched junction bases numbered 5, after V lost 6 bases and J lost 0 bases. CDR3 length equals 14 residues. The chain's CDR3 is CASRRQGVSYEQYF. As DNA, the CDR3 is TGTGCCAGCAGAAGACAGGGTGTCTCCTACGAGCAGTACTTC.

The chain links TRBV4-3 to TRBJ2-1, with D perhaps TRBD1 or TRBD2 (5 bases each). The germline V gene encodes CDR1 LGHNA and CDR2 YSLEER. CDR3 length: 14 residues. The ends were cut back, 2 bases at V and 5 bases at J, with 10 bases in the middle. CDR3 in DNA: TGCGCCAGCAGCCAACCGGGACCCCACAATGAGCAGTTCTTC. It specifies CASSQPGPHNEQFF.

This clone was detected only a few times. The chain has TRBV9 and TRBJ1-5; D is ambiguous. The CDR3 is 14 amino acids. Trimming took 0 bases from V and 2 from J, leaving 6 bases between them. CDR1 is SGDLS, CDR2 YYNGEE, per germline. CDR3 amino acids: CASSVGHGNQPQHF. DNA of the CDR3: TGTGCCAGCAGCGTAGGTCACGGCAATCAGCCCCAGCATTTT.

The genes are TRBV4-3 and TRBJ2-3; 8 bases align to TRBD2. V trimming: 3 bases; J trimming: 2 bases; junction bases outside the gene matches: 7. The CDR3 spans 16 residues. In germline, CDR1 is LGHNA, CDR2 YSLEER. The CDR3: CASSHESAGVTDTQYF. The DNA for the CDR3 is TGCGCCAGCAGCCATGAATCAGCGGGGGTCACAGATACGCAGTATTTT.

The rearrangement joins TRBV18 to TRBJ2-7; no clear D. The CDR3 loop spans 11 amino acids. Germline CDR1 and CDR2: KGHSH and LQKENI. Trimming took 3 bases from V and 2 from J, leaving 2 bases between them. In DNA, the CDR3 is TGTGCCAGCTCACCCGCCTACGAGCAGTACTTC. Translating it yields CASSPAYEQYF. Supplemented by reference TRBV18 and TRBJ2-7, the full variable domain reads NAGVMQNPRHLVRRRGQEARLRCSPMKGHSHVYWYRQLPEEGLKFMVYLQKENIIDESGMPKERFSAEFPKEGPSILRIQQVVRGDSAAYFCASSPAYEQYFGPGTRLTVT.

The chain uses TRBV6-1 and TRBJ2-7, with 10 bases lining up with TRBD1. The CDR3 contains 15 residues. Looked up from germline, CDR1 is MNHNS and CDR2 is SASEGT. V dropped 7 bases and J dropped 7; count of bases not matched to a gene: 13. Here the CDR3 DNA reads TGTGCCAGCACTATGACAGGGGGCGCGACTATAGAGCAGTACTTC. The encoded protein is CASTMTGGATIEQYF.

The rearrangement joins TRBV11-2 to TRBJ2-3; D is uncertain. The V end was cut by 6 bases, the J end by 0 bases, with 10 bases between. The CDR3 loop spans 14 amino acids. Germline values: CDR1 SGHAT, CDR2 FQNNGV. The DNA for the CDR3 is TGTGCCAGCAGGGCGCCGACTAGCACAGATACGCAGTATTTT. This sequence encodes CASRAPTSTDTQYF.

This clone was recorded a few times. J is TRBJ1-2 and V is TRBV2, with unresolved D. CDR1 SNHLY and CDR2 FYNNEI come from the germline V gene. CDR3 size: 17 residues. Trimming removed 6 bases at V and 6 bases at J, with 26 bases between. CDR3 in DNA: TGTGCCAGCAGCGATGGGGATTGGCCAGGAAGGTCTGATGGCTACACCTTC. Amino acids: CASSDGDWPGRSDGYTF.

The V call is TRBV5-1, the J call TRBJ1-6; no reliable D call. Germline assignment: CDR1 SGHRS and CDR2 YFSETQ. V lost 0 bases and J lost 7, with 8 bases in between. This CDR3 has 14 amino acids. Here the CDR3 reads CASSLAAANSPLHF. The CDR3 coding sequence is TGCGCCAGCAGCTTGGCGGCAGCCAATTCACCCCTCCACTTT. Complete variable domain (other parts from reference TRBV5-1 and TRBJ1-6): KAGVTQTPRYLIKTRGQQVTLSCSPISGHRSVSWYQQTPGQGLQFLFEYFSETQRNKGNFPGRFSGRQFSNSRSEMNVSTLELGDSALYLCASSLAAANSPLHFGNGTRLTVT.

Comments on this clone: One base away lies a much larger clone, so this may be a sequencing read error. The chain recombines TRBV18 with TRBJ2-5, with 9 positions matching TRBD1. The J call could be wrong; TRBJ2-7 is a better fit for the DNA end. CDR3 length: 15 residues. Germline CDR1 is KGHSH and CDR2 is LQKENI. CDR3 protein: CASSPVGTGSYEQYF. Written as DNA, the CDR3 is TGTGCCAGCTCACCAGTCGGGACAGGGTCCTACGAGCAGTACTTC.

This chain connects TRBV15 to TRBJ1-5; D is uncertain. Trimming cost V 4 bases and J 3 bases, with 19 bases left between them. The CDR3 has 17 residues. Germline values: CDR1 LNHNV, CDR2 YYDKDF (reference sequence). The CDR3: CATSIELGGVYNQPQHF. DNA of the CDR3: TGTGCCACCAGCATAGAGCTGGGTGGGGTATACAATCAGCCCCAGCATTTT.

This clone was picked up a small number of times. The CDR3 region is CASSQDAGLNQPQHF. The DNA for the CDR3 is TGCGCCAGCAGCCAAGATGCTGGGCTCAATCAGCCCCAGCATTTT. J is TRBJ1-5 and V is TRBV4-1; D uncertain. From germline, CDR1 is MGHRA and CDR2 YSYEKL. Trimming pared 0 bases from V and 3 bases from J, leaving 9 bases between. The CDR3 has 15 residues.

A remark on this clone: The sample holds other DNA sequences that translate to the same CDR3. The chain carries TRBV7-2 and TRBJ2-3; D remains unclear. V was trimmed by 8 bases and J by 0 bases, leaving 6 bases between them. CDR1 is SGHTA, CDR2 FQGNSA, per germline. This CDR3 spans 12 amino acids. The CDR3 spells CASGTSTDTQYF. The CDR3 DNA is TGTGCCAGCGGAACTAGCACAGATACGCAGTATTTT.

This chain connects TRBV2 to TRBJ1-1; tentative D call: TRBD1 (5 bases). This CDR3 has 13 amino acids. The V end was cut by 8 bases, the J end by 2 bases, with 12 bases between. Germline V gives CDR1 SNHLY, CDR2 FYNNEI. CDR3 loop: CASGRGLNTEAFF. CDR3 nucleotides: TGTGCCAGCGGTAGGGGACTAAACACTGAAGCTTTCTTT.

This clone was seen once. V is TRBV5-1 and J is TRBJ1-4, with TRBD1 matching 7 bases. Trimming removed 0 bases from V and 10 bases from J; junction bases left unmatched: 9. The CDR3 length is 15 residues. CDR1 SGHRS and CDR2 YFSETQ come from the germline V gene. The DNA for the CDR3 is TGCGCCAGCAGCTTGGCCCTGGGCCCAGGGGGAAAACTGTTTTTT. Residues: CASSLALGPGGKLFF.

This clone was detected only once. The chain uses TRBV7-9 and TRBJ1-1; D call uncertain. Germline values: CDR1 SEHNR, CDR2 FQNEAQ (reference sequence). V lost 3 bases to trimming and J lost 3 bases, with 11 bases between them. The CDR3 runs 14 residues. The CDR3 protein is CASSFASVYTEAFF. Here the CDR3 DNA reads TGTGCCAGCAGCTTTGCGTCGGTGTACACTGAAGCTTTCTTT.

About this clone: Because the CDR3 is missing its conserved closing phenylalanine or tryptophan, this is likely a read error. The CDR3 reads CASSWTRSGDSPLHL. In DNA, the CDR3 is TGTGCCAGCAGCTGGACTCGCTCGGGGGATTCACCCCTCCACCTT. The chain carries TRBV7-6 and TRBJ1-6, with a tentative D call TRBD1 (5 bases). The CDR3 covers 15 residues. Germline V CDR1 and CDR2: SGHVS, FNYEAQ. Trimming shortened V by 4 bases and J by 8 bases, and 15 bases separated the two germline ends.

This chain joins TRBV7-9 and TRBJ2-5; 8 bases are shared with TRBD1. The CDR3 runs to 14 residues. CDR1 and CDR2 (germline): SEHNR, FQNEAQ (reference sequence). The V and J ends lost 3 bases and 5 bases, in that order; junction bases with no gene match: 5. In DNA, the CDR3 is TGTGCCAGCAGCTTTGGACAGGGCCGGGAGACCCAGTACTTC. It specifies CASSFGQGRETQYF.

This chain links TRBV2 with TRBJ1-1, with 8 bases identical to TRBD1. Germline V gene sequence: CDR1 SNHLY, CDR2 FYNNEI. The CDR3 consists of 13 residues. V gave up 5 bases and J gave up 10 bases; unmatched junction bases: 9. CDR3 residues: CASSWGQGARAFF. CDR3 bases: TGTGCCAGCAGTTGGGGCCAGGGGGCTAGAGCTTTCTTT.

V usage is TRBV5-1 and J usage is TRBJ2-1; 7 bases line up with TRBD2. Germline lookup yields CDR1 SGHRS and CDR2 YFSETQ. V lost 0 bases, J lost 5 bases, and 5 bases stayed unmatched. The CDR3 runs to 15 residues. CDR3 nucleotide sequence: TGCGCCAGCAGCTTGGTTCGGGGGGTCCACAATGAGCAGTTCTTC. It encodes CASSLVRGVHNEQFF.

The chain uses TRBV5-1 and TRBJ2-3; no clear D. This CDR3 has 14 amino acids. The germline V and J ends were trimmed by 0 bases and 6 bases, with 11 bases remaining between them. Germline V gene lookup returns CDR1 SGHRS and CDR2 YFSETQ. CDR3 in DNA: TGCGCCAGCAGCTTGGCCGTCAGCGAGGATACGCAGTATTTT. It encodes CASSLAVSEDTQYF.

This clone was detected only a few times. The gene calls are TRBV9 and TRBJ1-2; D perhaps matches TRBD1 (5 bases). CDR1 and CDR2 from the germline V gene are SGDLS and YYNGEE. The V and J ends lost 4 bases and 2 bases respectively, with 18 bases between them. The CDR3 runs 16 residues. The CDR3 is CASSYYRDGSNYGYTF. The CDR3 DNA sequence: TGTGCCAGCAGCTATTACCGGGACGGTTCAAACTATGGCTACACCTTC.

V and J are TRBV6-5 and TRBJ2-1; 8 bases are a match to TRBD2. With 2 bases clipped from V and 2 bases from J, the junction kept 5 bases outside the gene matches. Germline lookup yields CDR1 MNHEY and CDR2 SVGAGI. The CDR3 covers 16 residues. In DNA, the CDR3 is TGTGCCAGCAGTTACAACAGCGGGAGCCCCTACAATGAGCAGTTCTTC. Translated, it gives CASSYNSGSPYNEQFF.